This T cell receptor (beta chain) was sequenced during a study of CD8 T cells in Susac syndrome. Random-hexamer reverse transcription was applied to about 0.5 to 1 ug RNA. Amplification of TCR beta CDR3 by immunoSEQ multiplex PCR spanned 54 Vbeta and 13 Jbeta. Via MiXCR, TCRdb re-called the immunoSEQ multiplex PCR reads, giving one row per CDR3 protein. Here the sample spans about 140,000 distinct CDR3 sequences, about 95% being singletons. CD8+ and CD4+ blood T cells underwent TCR beta sequencing. Negative magnetic isolation gave CD8+ and CD4+ cells; FACS enriched CD8+ TEMRA. Sequencing was carried out using CD4+ T cells from PBMCs. This sequence originates from a human donor with multiple sclerosis.

CDR3: CASSRLQGELNIQYF. CDR3 bases: TGTGCCAGCAGCCGTCTGCAGGGGGAATTGAACATTCAGTACTTC. The chain has TRBV14 and TRBJ2-4; 7 bases match TRBD1. Germline V gene sequence: CDR1 SGHDN, CDR2 FVKESK. With 4 bases clipped from V and 7 bases from J, the junction kept 10 bases outside the gene matches. This CDR3 comprises 15 residues.